This T cell receptor (beta chain) was observed in a study of cytomegalovirus exposure and HLA in healthy donors. Germline V CDR1 and CDR2: SGHVS, FQNEAQ. This CDR3 contains 14 residues. With 4 bases removed from V and 5 bases from J, the gap between germline ends came to 9 bases. Study-level results: The CMV antigen specificity of a few CMV-associated chains was confirmed through in vitro analysis.

Vbeta (60) and Jbeta (13) primers were used in the PCR. Using immunoSEQ multiplex PCR, the repertoire was profiled, and TCRdb retains in-frame clones only, with some absent. The repertoire has about 92,000 clones, around 81% of them found once; the top ten carry around 2%. A word on this clone: What it binds is unknown.

This clonotype originated in a man aged 18 to 30 in good health and CMV-seronegative. The gene calls are TRBV7-8 and TRBJ1-6, with D uncertain. Input material: PBMCs. The CDR3 region has the DNA TGTGCCAGCAGCTCAGGAACGGATAATTCACCCCTCCACTTT. Its protein is CASSSGTDNSPLHF.